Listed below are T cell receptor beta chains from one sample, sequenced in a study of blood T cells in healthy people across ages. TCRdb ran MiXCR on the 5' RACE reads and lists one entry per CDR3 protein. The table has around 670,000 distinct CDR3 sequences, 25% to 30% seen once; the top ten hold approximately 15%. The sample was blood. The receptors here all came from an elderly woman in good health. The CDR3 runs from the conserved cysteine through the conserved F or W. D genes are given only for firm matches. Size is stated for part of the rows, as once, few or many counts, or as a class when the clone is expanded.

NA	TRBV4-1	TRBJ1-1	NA	TGCGCCAACAGCCAAGAGGGGAGGGCTGAAGCTTTCTTT	CANSQEGRAEAFF
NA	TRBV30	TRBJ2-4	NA	TGTGCCTGGAGTGCGGACAGTGAGAACATTCAGTACTTC	CAWSADSENIQYF
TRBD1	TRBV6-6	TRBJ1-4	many	TGTGCCAGCAGTACAACAGGGGTTGTGGAAAAACTGTTTTTT	CASSTTGVVEKLFF
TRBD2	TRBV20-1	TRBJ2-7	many	TGCAGTGCTAGAGATAGAGGGCTAGCGGGGGGGAAGAGCTCCTACGAGCAGTACTTC	CSARDRGLAGGKSSYEQYF
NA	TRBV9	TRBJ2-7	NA	TGTGCCAGCAGCGTTTCATTAGACAGCTTCTACGAGCAGTACTTC	CASSVSLDSFYEQYF
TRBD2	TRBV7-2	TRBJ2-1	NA	TGTGCCAGCAGCTTAGTTGCGGGGGGTACGGGCAATGAGCAGTTCTTC	CASSLVAGGTGNEQFF
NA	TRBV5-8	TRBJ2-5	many	TGTGCCAGCAGGCGCACAGGGGGGGAGGAGACCCAGTACTTC	CASRRTGGEETQYF
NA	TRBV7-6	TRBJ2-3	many	TGTGCCAGCAGCTCCCCCCCAGATACGCAGTATTTT	CASSSPPDTQYF
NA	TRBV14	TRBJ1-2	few	TGTGCCAGCAGCCGGAGCCTCAAGCATGGCTACACCTTC	CASSRSLKHGYTF
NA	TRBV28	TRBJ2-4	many	TGTGCCAGCAGTCAATCGGGCATATCGTTCGGAAACATTCAGTACTTC	CASSQSGISFGNIQYF
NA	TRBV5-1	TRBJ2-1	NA	TGCACCAGCAGCTTGGCCGGTGCACTCACCTACGAGCAGTTCTTC	CTSSLAGALTYEQFF
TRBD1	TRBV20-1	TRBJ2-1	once	TGCAGTGCTGCCGGGACAGACAATGAGCAGTTCTTC	CSAAGTDNEQFF
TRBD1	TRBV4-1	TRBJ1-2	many	TGCGCCAGCAGCCAAGATGAGGACAGGGGTCGTCTCTACACCTTC	CASSQDEDRGRLYTF
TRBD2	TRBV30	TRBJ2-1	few	TGTGCCTTGAAGGCGGGGGGAGGATACAATGAGCAGTTCTTC	CALKAGGGYNEQFF
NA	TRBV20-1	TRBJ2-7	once	TGCAGTGCTCACAAGGGGGGTTCGAACGAGCAGTACTTC	CSAHKGGSNEQYF
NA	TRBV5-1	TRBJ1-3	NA	TGCGCCAGCAGCCCCCGGGACCGGATCTCTGGAAACACCATATATTTT	CASSPRDRISGNTIYF
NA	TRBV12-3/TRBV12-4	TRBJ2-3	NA	TGTGCCAGCAGTTTAGGCGGGAACGCAGATATGCAGTATTTT	CASSLGGNADMQYF
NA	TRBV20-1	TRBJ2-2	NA	TGCAGTGCCGAAAACGATGGGAAACCCGGGGAGCTGTTTTTT	CSAENDGKPGELFF
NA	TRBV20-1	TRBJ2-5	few	TGCAGTGCTAGACCCTGGGGGCCGGAGCAGTACTTC	CSARPWGPEQYF
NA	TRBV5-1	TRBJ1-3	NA	TGCGCCAGCAGCTTGGACACCGGCTCTGGAAACACCATATATTTT	CASSLDTGSGNTIYF
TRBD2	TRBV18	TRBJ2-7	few	TGTGCCAGCTCAAGCGGGACGGCCTACGAGCAGTACTTC	CASSSGTAYEQYF
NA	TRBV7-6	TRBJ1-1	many	TGTGCCAGCAGCTCCGATCTACCTCTGGGGGAAGCTTTCTTT	CASSSDLPLGEAFF
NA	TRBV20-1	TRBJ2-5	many	TGCAGTGCTAGAGGGGCTCGTACGGCGGAGACCCAGTACTTC	CSARGARTAETQYF
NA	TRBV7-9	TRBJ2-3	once	TGTGCCAGCAGCTTAGACACCCCTAGCACAGATGCGCAGTATTTT	CASSLDTPSTDAQYF
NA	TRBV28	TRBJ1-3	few	TGTGCCAGCCGGGGGGCGCCTGGAAACACCATATATTTT	CASRGAPGNTIYF
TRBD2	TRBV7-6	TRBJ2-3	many	TGTGCCAGCAGCTTGCGGGAGAGGAGCACAGATACGCAGTATTTT	CASSLRERSTDTQYF
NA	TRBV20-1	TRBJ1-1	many	TGCAGTGCTATTCCACCGATTAATTCCGGCACTGAAGCTTTCTTT	CSAIPPINSGTEAFF
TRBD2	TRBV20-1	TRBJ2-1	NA	TGCAGTGCTAGACAAGCGGGGGGACTCTACAATGAGCAGTTCTTC	CSARQAGGLYNEQFF
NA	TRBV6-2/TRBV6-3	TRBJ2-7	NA	TGTGCCACCACAACATTGGGACGGGGAATAACCGACGAGCAGTACTTC	CATTTLGRGITDEQYF
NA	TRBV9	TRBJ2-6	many	TGTGCCAGCAGCTCTCTACCGGTCTCTGGGGCCAACGTCCTGACTTTC	CASSSLPVSGANVLTF
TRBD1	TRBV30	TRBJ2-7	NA	TGTGCCTGTCCTGGGACAGGATCCTACGAGCAGTACTTC	CACPGTGSYEQYF
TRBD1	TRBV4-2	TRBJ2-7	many	TGTGCCAGCAGAGGACAGGGTCCCTACGAGCAGTACTTC	CASRGQGPYEQYF
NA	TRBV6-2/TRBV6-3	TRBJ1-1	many	TGTGCCAGCAGTCCCCGGAGGGAGAACACTGAAGCTTTCTTT	CASSPRRENTEAFF
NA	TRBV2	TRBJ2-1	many	TGTGCCAGCAGTGGTTGGGACACTCCCAACAATGAGCAGTTCTTC	CASSGWDTPNNEQFF
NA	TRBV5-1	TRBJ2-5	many	TGCGCCAGCAGCTTGAAGCTGAGGGAGACCCAGTACTTC	CASSLKLRETQYF
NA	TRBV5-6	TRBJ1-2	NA	TGTGCCAGCAGCTTGGGCCCAGGGAGTAACCATGGCTACACCTTC	CASSLGPGSNHGYTF
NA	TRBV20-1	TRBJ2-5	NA	TGCAGTGCTGGGGGAGAGCCTTACAATGAGCAGTACTTC	CSAGGEPYNEQYF
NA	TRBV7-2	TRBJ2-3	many	TGTGCCAGCAGCACGGAGACAGATACGCAGTATTTT	CASSTETDTQYF
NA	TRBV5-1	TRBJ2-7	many	TGTGCCAGCAGTTTAGTACAGGGCTACGAGCAGTACTTC	CASSLVQGYEQYF
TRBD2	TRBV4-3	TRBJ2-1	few	TGCGCCAGCAGCCAAGAAATCGGGACTAGCGATGAGCAGTTCTTC	CASSQEIGTSDEQFF
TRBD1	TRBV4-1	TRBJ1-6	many	TGCGCCAGCAGCCAAAGGGGGACAGGGGGCATTAATTCACCCCTCCACTTT	CASSQRGTGGINSPLHF
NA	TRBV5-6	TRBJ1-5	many	TGTGCCAGCAGCGCTTACCGGGGGGCTGCGTACCAGCCCCAGCATTTT	CASSAYRGAAYQPQHF
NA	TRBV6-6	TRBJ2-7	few	TGTGCCAGTAGCCCGTATGGCGAGCAGTACTTC	CASSPYGEQYF
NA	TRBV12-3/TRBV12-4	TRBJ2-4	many	TGTGCCAGCAGTCCCCCAGGGGAGGGGGTCATTCAGTACTTC	CASSPPGEGVIQYF
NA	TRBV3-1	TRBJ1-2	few	TGTGCCAGCAGCCAAGATCCGGACAGTTTCTATGGCTACACCTTC	CASSQDPDSFYGYTF
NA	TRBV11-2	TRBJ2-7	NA	TGTGCCAGCCGCGGGGGAGCCGGGGGGCGTATATCCTACGAGCAGTACTTC	CASRGGAGGRISYEQYF
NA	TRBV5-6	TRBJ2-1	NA	TGTGCCAGCAGCCCCGGGAGTGATGAGCAGTTCTTC	CASSPGSDEQFF
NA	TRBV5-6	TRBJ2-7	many	TGTGCCAGCAGCTTGCGAACCGGGGGCCCTCTTAGCGAGCAGTACTTC	CASSLRTGGPLSEQYF
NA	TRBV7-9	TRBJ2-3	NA	TGTGCCAGCAGCTTTGAAGGGACGCAGTATTTT	CASSFEGTQYF
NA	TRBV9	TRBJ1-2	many	TGTGCCAGCAGCGCATCCCGGGACCCCGGCCCATATGGCTACACCTTC	CASSASRDPGPYGYTF
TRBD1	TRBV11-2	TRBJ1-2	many	TGTGCCAGCAGCTTAGGTTGGAGAGGGGGCATGTTTGGCTACACCTTC	CASSLGWRGGMFGYTF
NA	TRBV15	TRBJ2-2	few	TGTGCCACCAGCAGGGAACTCACCAACACCGGGGAGCTGTTTTTT	CATSRELTNTGELFF
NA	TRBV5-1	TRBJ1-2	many	TGCGCCAGCAGCTTGGGCACGACAACCATCTATGGCTACACCTTC	CASSLGTTTIYGYTF
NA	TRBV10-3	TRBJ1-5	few	TGTGCCATCAGCCGAGGGGGGGACAATCAGCCCCAGCATTTT	CAISRGGDNQPQHF
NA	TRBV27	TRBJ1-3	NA	TGTGCCAGCAGCGAACTCTCTGGAAACACCATATATTTT	CASSELSGNTIYF
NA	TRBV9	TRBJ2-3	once	TGTGCCAGCAGCGTAGGGGGATGGGATACGCAGTATTTT	CASSVGGWDTQYF
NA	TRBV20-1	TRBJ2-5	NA	TGCAGTGCTAGAGAGGGGGCCAGGGCGGAGGGAGAGACCCAGTACTTC	CSAREGARAEGETQYF
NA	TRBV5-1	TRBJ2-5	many	TGCGCCAGCAGCTTGGCCGGGACACCCCAAGAGACCCAGTACTTC	CASSLAGTPQETQYF
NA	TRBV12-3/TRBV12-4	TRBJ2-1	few	TGTGCCAGCAGTTTAGCGCCAGGGAGCCTACGATCCCCCCACAATGAGCAGTTCTTC	CASSLAPGSLRSPHNEQFF
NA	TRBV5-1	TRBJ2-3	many	TGCGCCAGCAGCTTGGGAGGAGGGCTAGATACGCAGTATTTT	CASSLGGGLDTQYF